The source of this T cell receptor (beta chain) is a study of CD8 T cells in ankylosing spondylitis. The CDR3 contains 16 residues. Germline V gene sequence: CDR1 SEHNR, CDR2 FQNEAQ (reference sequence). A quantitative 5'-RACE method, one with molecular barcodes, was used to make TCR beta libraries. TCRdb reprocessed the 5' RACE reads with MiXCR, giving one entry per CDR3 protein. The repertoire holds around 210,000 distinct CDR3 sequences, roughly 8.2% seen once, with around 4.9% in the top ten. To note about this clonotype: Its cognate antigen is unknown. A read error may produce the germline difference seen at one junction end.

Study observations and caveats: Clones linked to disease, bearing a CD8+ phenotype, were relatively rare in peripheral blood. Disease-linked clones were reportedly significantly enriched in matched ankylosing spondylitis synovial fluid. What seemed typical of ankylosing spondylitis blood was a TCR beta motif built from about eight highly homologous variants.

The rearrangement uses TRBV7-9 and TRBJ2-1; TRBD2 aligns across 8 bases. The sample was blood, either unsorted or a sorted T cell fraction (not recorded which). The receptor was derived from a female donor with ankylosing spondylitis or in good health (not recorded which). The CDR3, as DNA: TGTGCCAGCACCCCCGGAGACGGGACTAGGTTCGATGAGCAGTCCTTC. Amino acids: CASTPGDGTRFDEQSF. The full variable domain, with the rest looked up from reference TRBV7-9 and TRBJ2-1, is DTGVSQNPRHKITKRGQNVTFRCDPISEHNRLYWYRQTLGQGPEFLTYFQNEAQLEKSRLLSDRFSAERPKGSFSTLEIQRTEQGDSAMYLCASTPGDGTRFDEQSFGPGTRLTVL.